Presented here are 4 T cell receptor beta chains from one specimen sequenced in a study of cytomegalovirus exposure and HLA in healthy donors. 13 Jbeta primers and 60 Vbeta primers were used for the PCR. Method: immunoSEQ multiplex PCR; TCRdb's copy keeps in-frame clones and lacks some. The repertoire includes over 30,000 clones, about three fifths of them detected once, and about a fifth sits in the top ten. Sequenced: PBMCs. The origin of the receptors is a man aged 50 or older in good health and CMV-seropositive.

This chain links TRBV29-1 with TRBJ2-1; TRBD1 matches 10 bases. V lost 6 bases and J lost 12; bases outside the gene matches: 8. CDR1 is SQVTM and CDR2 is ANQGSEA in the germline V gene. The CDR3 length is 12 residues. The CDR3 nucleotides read TGCAGCGTGAATCCGGGACAGGGGAGGCAGTTCTTC. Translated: CSVNPGQGRQFF.

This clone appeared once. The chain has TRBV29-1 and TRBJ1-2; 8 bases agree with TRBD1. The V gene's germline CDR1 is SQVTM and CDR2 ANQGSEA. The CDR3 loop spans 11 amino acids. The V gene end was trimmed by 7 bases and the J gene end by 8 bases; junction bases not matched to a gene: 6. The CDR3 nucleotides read TGCAGCGGGATACGACAGGGGGGCTACACCTTC. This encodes CSGIRQGGYTF.

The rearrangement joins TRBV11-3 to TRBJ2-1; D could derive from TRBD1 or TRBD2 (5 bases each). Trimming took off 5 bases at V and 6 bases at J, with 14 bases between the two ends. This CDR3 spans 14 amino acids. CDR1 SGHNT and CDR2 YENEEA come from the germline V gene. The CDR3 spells CASSLGASSNEQFF. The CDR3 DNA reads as TGTGCCAGCAGCCTAGGGGCTAGCAGCAATGAGCAGTTCTTC.

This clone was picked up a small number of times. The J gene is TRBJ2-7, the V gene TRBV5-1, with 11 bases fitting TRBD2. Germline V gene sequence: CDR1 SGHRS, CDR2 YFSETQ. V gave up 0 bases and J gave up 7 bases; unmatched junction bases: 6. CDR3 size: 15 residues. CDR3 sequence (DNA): TGCGCCAGCAGCTTGGAAGTACTAGCGGGAGATGAGCAGTACTTC. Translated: CASSLEVLAGDEQYF.